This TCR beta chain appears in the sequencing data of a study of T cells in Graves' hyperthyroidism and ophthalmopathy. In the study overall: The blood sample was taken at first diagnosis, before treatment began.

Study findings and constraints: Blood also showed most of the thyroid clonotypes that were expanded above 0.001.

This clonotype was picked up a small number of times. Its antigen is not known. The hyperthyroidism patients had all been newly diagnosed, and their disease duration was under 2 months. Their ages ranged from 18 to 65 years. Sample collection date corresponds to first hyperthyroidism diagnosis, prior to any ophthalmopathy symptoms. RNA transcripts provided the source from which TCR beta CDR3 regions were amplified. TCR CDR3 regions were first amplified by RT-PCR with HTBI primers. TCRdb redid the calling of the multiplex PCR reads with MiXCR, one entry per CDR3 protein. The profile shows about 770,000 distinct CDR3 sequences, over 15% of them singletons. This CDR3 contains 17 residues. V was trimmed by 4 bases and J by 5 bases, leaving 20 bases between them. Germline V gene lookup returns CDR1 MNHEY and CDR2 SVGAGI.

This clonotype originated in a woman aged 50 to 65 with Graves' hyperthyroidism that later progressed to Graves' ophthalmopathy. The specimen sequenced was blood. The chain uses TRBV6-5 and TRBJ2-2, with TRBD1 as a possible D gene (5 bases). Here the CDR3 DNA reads TGTGCCAGCAGTTGGATCCCAGGGAAGATCAGGACCGGGGAGCTGTTTTTT. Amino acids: CASSWIPGKIRTGELFF.